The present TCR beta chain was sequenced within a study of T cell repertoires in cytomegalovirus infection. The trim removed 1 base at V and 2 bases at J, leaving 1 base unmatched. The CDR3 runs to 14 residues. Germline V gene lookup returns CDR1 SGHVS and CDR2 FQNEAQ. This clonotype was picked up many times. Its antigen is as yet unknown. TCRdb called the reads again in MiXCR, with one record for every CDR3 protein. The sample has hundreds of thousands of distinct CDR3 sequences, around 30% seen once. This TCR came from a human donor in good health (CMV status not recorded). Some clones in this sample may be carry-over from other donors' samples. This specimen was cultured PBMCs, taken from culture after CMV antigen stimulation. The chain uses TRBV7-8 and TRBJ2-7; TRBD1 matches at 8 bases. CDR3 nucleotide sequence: TGTGCCAGCAGCTTAGAGACAGGGGCCTACGAGCAGTACTTC. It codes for CASSLETGAYEQYF.